These 29 T cell receptor beta chains were sequenced from one sample in a study of T cell repertoires in cytomegalovirus infection. MiXCR was run by TCRdb on the reads, yielding one entry per CDR3 protein. The sample shows roughly 240,000 distinct CDR3 sequences, around 6.2% of them seen only once. Sequencing used PBMCs. These receptors were obtained from a human donor in good health (CMV status not recorded). Some clones in this sample may be carry-over from other donors' samples.

This clonotype was seen at least ten times. The chain employs TRBV7-9 and TRBJ2-5; D is tentatively TRBD1 or TRBD2 (5 bases each). The CDR3 spans 11 residues. V was trimmed by 7 bases and J by 5 bases, leaving 8 bases between them. CDR1 is SEHNR and CDR2 is FQNEAQ in the germline V gene (reference sequence). This chain's CDR3 is CASTWGETQYF. CDR3 nucleotide sequence: TGTGCCAGCACCTGGGGGGAGACCCAGTACTTC.

This chain links TRBV5-4 with TRBJ2-2; D ambiguous. Germline-derived CDR1 and CDR2 are SGHNT and YYREEE (reference sequence). Trimming took 1 base from V and 7 from J, leaving 8 bases between them. The CDR3 is 13 amino acids. The CDR3 nucleotides are TGTGCCAGCAGCTTGATGGGTGGCGGGGAGCTGTTTTTT. It is translated as CASSLMGGGELFF.

The table lists this clonotype with many counts. The V call is TRBV7-8, the J call TRBJ1-4; D is possibly TRBD1 (6 bases). Germline V gene data show CDR1 as SGHVS and CDR2 as FQNEAQ. V lost 3 bases, J lost 5 bases, and 10 bases lay in between. The CDR3 is 14 residues long. As DNA, the CDR3 is TGTGCCAGCAGCTTTCGACAGGCGAATGAAAAACTGTTTTTT. Amino acid sequence: CASSFRQANEKLFF.

In its sample, this clonotype was seen many times. This CDR3 reads CASRLRTPDTQYF. CDR3 nucleotide sequence: TGCGCCAGCCGATTAAGAACTCCAGATACGCAGTATTTT. The genes are TRBV5-1 and TRBJ2-3; D remains ambiguous. CDR1 and CDR2 (germline): SGHRS, YFSETQ. The V end was cut by 7 bases, the J end by 4 bases, with 13 bases between. There are 13 residues in the CDR3.

There are many counts of this clonotype. This rearrangement joins TRBV7-6 to TRBJ2-7; D gene uncertain. The germline V and J ends were trimmed by 0 bases and 0 bases, with 9 bases remaining between them. In germline, CDR1 is SGHVS, CDR2 FNYEAQ. The CDR3 runs to 15 residues. CDR3 DNA sequence: TGTGCCAGCAGCTTAGCTCAACTTAGCTCCTACGAGCAGTACTTC. Translation gives CASSLAQLSSYEQYF.

V is TRBV20-1 and J is TRBJ1-2, with D unclear. The V end was cut by 3 bases, the J end by 2 bases, with 16 bases between. In germline, CDR1 is DFQATT, CDR2 SNEGSKA (reference sequence). CDR3 length: 15 residues. The CDR3 DNA sequence: TGCAGTGCTAGGAAACCCGGAGCGGGCAACTATGGCTACACCTTC. Translated: CSARKPGAGNYGYTF.

This clonotype was found many times. V and J are TRBV6-5 and TRBJ1-5, with D tentatively TRBD1 (6 bases). V was pared by 7 bases and J by 0 bases, with 13 bases between. In germline, CDR1 is MNHEY, CDR2 SVGAGI. CDR3 length equals 15 residues. The CDR3 DNA is TGTGCCAGCACCCCTGGGGGCTATAGCAATCAGCCCCAGCATTTT. Protein: CASTPGGYSNQPQHF.

This clonotype was seen ten or more times. The chain joins TRBV28 to TRBJ1-1; D gene ambiguous. The germline CDR1 and CDR2 sequences are MDHEN and SYDVKM. The CDR3 loop spans 15 amino acids. V was shortened by 8 bases and J by 6 bases, with 22 bases between the two germline ends. DNA of the CDR3: TGTGCCAGCCTCGACGGGTCGACCGCTGGGGCTGAAGCTTTCTTT. Translation: CASLDGSTAGAEAFF.

This clonotype was picked up many times. V gene TRBV4-1 combines with J gene TRBJ1-2, with D uncertain. V was pared by 0 bases and J by 3 bases, with 11 bases between. Germline V lookup: CDR1 MGHRA, CDR2 YSYEKL. The CDR3 is 15 amino acids. The DNA for the CDR3 is TGCGCCAGCAGCCAAGAAGGGAGTGGGCACTATGGCTACACCTTC. Its translation is CASSQEGSGHYGYTF.

This clonotype was detected ten times or more. The CDR3 coding sequence is TGTGCCAGCAGCCAAGGGGGGGTGCACGAGCAGTACTTC. It is translated as CASSQGGVHEQYF. The chain carries TRBV7-2 and TRBJ2-7, with D possibly matching TRBD2 (7 bases). The CDR3 runs 13 residues. Deletions cut 5 bases from V and 5 bases from J, with 13 bases between. The germline V gene encodes CDR1 SGHTA and CDR2 FQGNSA.

This clonotype has a count of ten or more. The chain links TRBV7-2 to TRBJ1-6, with no clear D. V dropped 5 bases and J dropped 7 bases, with 9 bases sitting between them. There are 13 residues in the CDR3. CDR1 and CDR2 from the germline V gene are SGHTA and FQGNSA. The CDR3 DNA reads as TGTGCCAGCAGCCCGAATTGGAATTCACCCCTCCACTTT. Translation gives CASSPNWNSPLHF.

This clonotype was observed at least ten times. This chain links TRBV29-1 with TRBJ1-2, with D perhaps matching TRBD1 (6 bases). CDR1 SQVTM and CDR2 ANQGSEA come from the germline V gene. Trimming shortened V by 6 bases and J by 4 bases, and 12 bases separated the two germline ends. This CDR3 spans 12 amino acids. This CDR3 is CSVSGAGYGYTF. CDR3 DNA: TGCAGCGTGTCAGGGGCGGGCTATGGCTACACCTTC.

The V gene is TRBV14, the J gene TRBJ2-1; 12 bases line up with TRBD2. CDR3 size: 16 residues. Germline lookup yields CDR1 SGHDN and CDR2 FVKESK. Unmatched junction bases numbered 5, after V lost 0 bases and J lost 8 bases. CDR3 sequence (DNA): TGTGCCAGCAGCCAAGAGGTTCTAGCGGGGGGGCATGAGCAGTTCTTC. Translating it yields CASSQEVLAGGHEQFF. The complete variable domain, with remaining parts taken from reference TRBV14 and TRBJ2-1, reads EAGVTQFPSHSVIEKGQTVTLRCDPISGHDNLYWYRRVMGKEIKFLLHFVKESKQDESGMPNNRFLAERTGGTYSTLKVQPAELEDSGVYFCASSQEVLAGGHEQFFGPGTRLTVL.

This clonotype was counted at least ten times. The chain couples TRBV20-1 to TRBJ2-7; 10 nucleotides agree with TRBD1. CDR3 size: 14 residues. Unmatched junction bases numbered 13, after V lost 5 bases and J lost 9 bases. Germline CDR1 reads DFQATT; CDR2 reads SNEGSKA (reference sequence). CDR3 sequence (DNA): TGCAGTGCTTCACCCCGGACAGGGGGGTCGGGGCAGTACTTC. Translated, it gives CSASPRTGGSGQYF.

This clonotype was seen at least ten times. The V gene is TRBV6-6, the J gene TRBJ1-1; no definite D call. CDR1 and CDR2 from the germline V gene are MNHNY and SVGAGI (reference sequence). Deletions cut 7 bases from V and 11 bases from J, with 14 bases between. This CDR3 contains 11 residues. CDR3 sequence: CASNDGRVAFF. DNA for the CDR3: TGTGCCAGCAACGACGGTCGCGTGGCTTTCTTT.

This clonotype was detected many times. The chain couples TRBV29-1 to TRBJ1-2; 8 nucleotides align to TRBD1. CDR1 and CDR2 from the germline V gene are SQVTM and ANQGSEA. V trimming: 4 bases; J trimming: 6 bases; junction bases outside the gene matches: 7. The CDR3 is made up of 13 amino acids. This CDR3 reads CSVGGHRGNGYTF. In DNA form, the CDR3 reads TGCAGCGTTGGGGGACACAGGGGGAATGGCTACACCTTC.

This clonotype occurred many times. V is TRBV6-2 or TRBV6-3 and J is TRBJ1-1; D unresolved. The V end lost 6 bases, the J end lost 5 bases, and 16 bases lay between the germline ends. From germline, CDR1 is MNHEY and CDR2 SVGEGT. This CDR3 is built from 14 residues. The CDR3 DNA is TGTGCCAGCAGGATCCAACATCGAGGGACTGAAGCTTTCTTT. Protein sequence: CASRIQHRGTEAFF.

This clonotype has a count of ten or more. The rearrangement joins TRBV20-1 to TRBJ2-3; perhaps TRBD1 as D (6 bases). The CDR3 sequence is 17 residues long. Per germline, CDR1 DFQATT and CDR2 SNEGSKA (reference sequence). Trimming shortened V by 0 bases and J by 0 bases, and 16 bases separated the two germline ends. In DNA form, the CDR3 reads TGCAGTGCTAGAGACCTCCAGGGGAGTGCTAGCACAGATACGCAGTATTTT. Translation gives CSARDLQGSASTDTQYF.

This clonotype was detected ten times or more. CDR3 loop: CASRGGGYGYTF. CDR3 bases: TGTGCCAGCAGAGGGGGGGGGTACGGCTACACCTTC. This chain links TRBV27 with TRBJ1-2; tentative D call: TRBD1 (6 bases). This CDR3 region has 12 residues. The ends were cut back, 6 bases at V and 8 bases at J, with 13 bases in the middle. Germline-derived CDR1 and CDR2 are MNHEY and SMNVEV (reference sequence).

At least ten counts were recorded for this clonotype. The chain is built from TRBV6-2 or TRBV6-3 and TRBJ1-1; 11 nucleotides line up with TRBD1. With 4 bases clipped from V and 3 bases from J, the junction kept 7 bases outside the gene matches. CDR1 is MNHEY, CDR2 SVGEGT, per germline. The CDR3 totals 16 residues. The CDR3 nucleotides read TGTGCCAGCAGTTCCCGGACAGGGGGCCGGTACACTGAAGCTTTCTTT. Its translation is CASSSRTGGRYTEAFF.

This clonotype was detected ten times or more. V and J are TRBV20-1 and TRBJ1-2; no firm D call. Looked up from germline, CDR1 is DFQATT and CDR2 is SNEGSKA (reference sequence). Between the trimmed V and J ends, which lost 6 bases and 4 bases, there was a span of 12 bases. The CDR3 is made up of 12 amino acids. The CDR3 coding sequence is TGCAGTGCCCCCATGGCAGGCTATGGCTACACCTTC. This encodes CSAPMAGYGYTF.

Ten or more counts support this clonotype. The genes are TRBV12-5 and TRBJ1-1; no clear D gene. This CDR3 spans 17 amino acids. V was shortened by 5 bases and J by 1 base, with 20 bases between the two germline ends. The germline gives CDR1 LGHNT, CDR2 FRNRAP. CDR3 protein: CASGPPRDGNGNTEAFF. CDR3 DNA: TGTGCTAGTGGTCCCCCCCGGGATGGGAACGGGAACACTGAAGCTTTCTTT.

This clonotype was counted ten times or more. The genes are TRBV28 and TRBJ2-2; 9 bases are shared with TRBD2. V lost 6 bases to trimming and J lost 6 bases; unmatched junction nucleotides: 8. The CDR3 is 15 residues long. Germline V gives CDR1 MDHEN, CDR2 SYDVKM. The chain's CDR3 is CASSRGGERAGELFF. The CDR3 nucleotides read TGTGCCAGCAGCCGCGGGGGGGAGAGGGCCGGGGAGCTGTTTTTT.

This clonotype was recorded a few times. The chain recombines TRBV20-1 with TRBJ1-1; 8 bases map to TRBD1. The CDR3 has 16 amino acids. Trimming removed 5 bases from V and 6 bases from J; junction bases left unmatched: 17. Germline V lookup: CDR1 DFQATT, CDR2 SNEGSKA (reference sequence). The CDR3 nucleotides are TGCAGTGCTTTCCGGGACAGGCCCCTGAGTTACCCTGAAGCTTTCTTT. Amino acid sequence: CSAFRDRPLSYPEAFF.

This clonotype was picked up many times. The chain combines TRBV20-1 with TRBJ2-2; the match to TRBD2 covers 11 bases. CDR1 and CDR2 from the germline V gene are DFQATT and SNEGSKA (reference sequence). After removal of 6 bases from V and 3 bases from J, the junction contained 3 bases not matched to a gene. This CDR3 contains 14 residues. The CDR3 is CSAPLAGDTGELFF. CDR3 in DNA: TGCAGTGCACCACTAGCGGGGGACACCGGGGAGCTGTTTTTT.

The table lists this clonotype with many counts. The chain employs TRBV14 and TRBJ2-7; no clear D. Per germline, CDR1 SGHDN and CDR2 FVKESK. The CDR3 loop spans 12 amino acids. The V end was cut by 2 bases, the J end by 3 bases, with 5 bases between. This CDR3 is CASSQHHYEQYF. CDR3 coding DNA: TGTGCCAGCAGCCAACACCACTACGAGCAGTACTTC.

This clonotype was counted between two and nine times. The rearrangement links TRBV12-3 or TRBV12-4 to TRBJ2-3; D gene uncertain. The CDR3 is 14 amino acids. The V end lost 10 bases, the J end lost 2 bases, and 16 bases lay between the germline ends. Here the CDR3 reads CATAFGAVTDTQYF. The CDR3, as DNA: TGTGCCACCGCTTTCGGAGCTGTCACAGATACGCAGTATTTT.

This clonotype came up many times. J is TRBJ1-5 and V is TRBV6-5; 7 bases map to TRBD1. With V trimmed by 0 bases and J by 12 bases, 5 bases remained unmatched. Per the germline V gene, CDR1 is MNHEY and CDR2 is SVGAGI. The length of the CDR3 is 13 residues. This CDR3 is CASSYSRDRDQHF. The CDR3 DNA reads TGTGCCAGCAGTTACTCGAGGGACAGAGACCAGCATTTT.

The sample holds many counts of this clonotype. The chain has TRBV6-1 and TRBJ1-5; unclear D gene. From germline, CDR1 is MNHNS and CDR2 SASEGT. The V gene lost 6 bases and the J gene lost 4 bases, with 13 bases spanning the gap. The CDR3 is made up of 14 amino acids. The CDR3 bases are TGTGCCAGCAGGGGAGAACCAACAAATCAGCCCCAGCATTTT. This gives the protein CASRGEPTNQPQHF.